The entry below describes one T cell receptor beta chain. Trimming left V 5 bases short and J 0 bases short, with 3 bases between. This CDR3 region has 12 residues. Germline CDR1 SGHTA, CDR2 FQGTGA. Generated by immunoSEQ multiplex PCR, the TCRdb table keeps only in-frame clones and is missing some. The table records about 150,000 clones, more than 85% of them present only once. These data belong to a study of T cell responses to AZD1222 COVID-19 vaccine. This rearrangement joins TRBV7-3 to TRBJ2-3, with D unresolved. Sequencing used peripheral blood, obtained on day 0 of AZD1222 vaccination. This clonotype was sampled from an adult in good health. The CDR3 loop is CASSPSTDTQYF. Here the CDR3 DNA reads TGTGCCAGCAGCCCCAGCACAGATACGCAGTATTTT.